This T cell receptor beta chain was sequenced for a study of T cell repertoires in cytomegalovirus infection. The wider study: Public TCR beta signature analysis indicated the presence of both CMV infection and matching HLA type. The study, taken as a whole, reports: HLA-C-restricted, CMV-specific TCR beta clonotypes were dominant ex vivo. Cumulative frequency (of public TCR beta family members) identified carriers of CMV plus the relevant HLA.

TCRdb called the reads again in MiXCR, with one record for every CDR3 protein. The sample holds about 320,000 distinct CDR3 sequences, 8% to 9.5% seen once. Trimming left V 6 bases short and J 3 bases short, with 12 bases between. The CDR3 spans 13 residues. In the case of this clonotype: The antigen is undetermined.

The TCR comes from a human donor in good health (CMV status not recorded). Some clones in this sample may be carry-over from other donors' samples. The chain carries TRBV12-3 or TRBV12-4 and TRBJ2-7, with D perhaps matching TRBD1 (6 bases). The sample taken for sequencing was PBMCs. The CDR3, as DNA: TGTGCCAGCAGGGCAGGGGCTATCTACGAGCAGTACTTC. Its protein product is CASRAGAIYEQYF.